This is a list of T cell receptor beta chains from one sample in a study of cytomegalovirus exposure and HLA in healthy donors. Some clones are missing from TCRdb's copy, which holds only in-frame ones; the method was immunoSEQ multiplex PCR. In the table there are about 180,000 clones, 85% of which are singletons. The sequenced material came from PBMCs. The source of these receptors is a man younger than 30 in good health and CMV-seropositive. The CDR3 runs from the conserved cysteine through the conserved F or W. The D gene is left open where the match is weak. A clone size is listed for some rows: how often the clone was seen (once, few, many), or a class if it is expanded.

TRBV18	TRBJ2-5	few	TRBD2	CASSEGLAGTGVETQYF	TGTGCCAGCTCAGAGGGACTAGCGGGCACCGGAGTAGAGACCCAGTACTTC
TRBV30	TRBJ2-2	.	.	CAWSTGRTGELFF	TGTGCCTGGAGTACAGGGCGCACCGGGGAGCTGTTTTTT
TRBV11-2	TRBJ2-5	.	.	CASSLEGVLRETQYF	TGTGCCAGCAGCTTAGAGGGCGTCCTAAGAGAAACCCAGTACTTC
TRBV5-1	TRBJ2-7	.	TRBD2	CASSLGLAGASYSYEQYF	TGCGCCAGCAGCTTGGGACTAGCGGGGGCGTCATATTCCTACGAGCAGTACTTC
TRBV6-8	TRBJ2-7	.	TRBD1	CASSETGGTYEQYF	TGTGCCAGCAGTGAAACAGGGGGCACGTACGAGCAGTACTTC
TRBV28	TRBJ2-7	.	.	CASSLGGTVSYEQYF	TGTGCCAGCAGTTTAGGAGGGACCGTCTCCTACGAGCAGTACTTC
TRBV5-5	TRBJ1-2	.	.	CASSPLVGGSGYTF	TGTGCCAGCAGCCCGTTAGTCGGGGGAAGTGGCTACACCTTC
TRBV19	TRBJ1-2	.	TRBD1	CASSLPGGFGYTF	TGTGCCAGTAGTCTGCCAGGGGGCTTTGGCTACACCTTC
TRBV27	TRBJ1-2	once	TRBD1	CASADPTDRVDGYTF	TGTGCCAGCGCTGATCCGACTGACAGGGTGGATGGCTACACCTTC
TRBV7-3	TRBJ2-7	.	TRBD1	CASSPQGAPYEQYF	TGTGCCAGCAGCCCTCAGGGGGCCCCCTACGAGCAGTACTTC
TRBV27	TRBJ1-2	.	TRBD1	CASSSKGAENYGYTF	TGTGCCAGCAGCTCCAAGGGGGCGGAAAACTATGGCTACACCTTC
TRBV27	TRBJ1-2	.	.	CASSLTAGVYGYTF	TGTGCCAGCAGTTTAACGGCAGGTGTCTATGGCTACACCTTC